The clone carrying this TCR beta chain was seen only once. Per the study methods: Amplification of reference gene primers provided the estimated nucleated cell counts. Clones were read by immunoSEQ multiplex PCR, and TCRdb kept only the in-frame ones, dropping some. D and trimming were read from the DNA, whereas the V and J calls and clone size are those reported in that table. Of more than 250,000 clones listed, about 84% are singletons. The CDR3 loop spans 13 amino acids. V trimming: 2 bases; J trimming: 7 bases; junction bases outside the gene matches: 1. Germline lookup yields CDR1 LNHNV and CDR2 YYDKDF (reference sequence). The data were taken from a study of blood T cell repertoires in COVID-19. The overall study: Acute and convalescent COVID-19 samples came from the United States, Italy and Spain. T cells, B-cell-depleted T cells, or PBMCs supplied cDNA or gDNA.

The clonotype was recovered from a woman between 50 and 59 years old with acute or convalescent COVID-19. This chain links TRBV15 with TRBJ1-3, with 8 bases identical to TRBD1. Sequenced: peripheral blood. Here the CDR3 reads CATSRRQGNTIYF. The CDR3 DNA is TGTGCCACCAGCAGAAGACAGGGGAACACCATATATTTT.